These 6 T cell receptor beta chains share one sample of origin, sequenced in a study of T cells in Graves' hyperthyroidism and ophthalmopathy. TCR beta CDR3 sequences were amplified from RNA transcripts. Using the HTBI primer set, a first-round RT-PCR was run on the TCR CDR3. MiXCR, applied by TCRdb to the multiplex PCR reads, yields one record per CDR3 protein. The sample lists 250,000 to 300,000 distinct CDR3 sequences, 13% to 15% occurring once. The sequenced sample was blood. All receptors derive from a woman aged 50 to 60 with Graves' hyperthyroidism that later progressed to Graves' ophthalmopathy.

This clonotype has more than one count but fewer than ten. The chain uses TRBV7-9 and TRBJ2-7, with D possibly matching TRBD2 (6 bases). The CDR3 runs 14 residues. The ends were cut back, 3 bases at V and 5 bases at J, with 14 bases in the middle. Germline CDR1 reads SEHNR; CDR2 reads FQNEAQ (reference sequence). The DNA for the CDR3 is TGTGCCAGCAGCTTTGCTAGCGAGTGGGACGAGCAGTACTTC. It translates to CASSFASEWDEQYF.

This clonotype was seen many times. The chain recombines TRBV27 with TRBJ2-2, with a tentative D call TRBD2 (7 bases). This CDR3 comprises 17 residues. Germline assignment: CDR1 MNHEY and CDR2 SMNVEV (reference sequence). Trimming pared 5 bases from V and 1 base from J, leaving 17 bases between. CDR3 loop: CASSPGLGGVNTGELFF. The CDR3, as DNA: TGTGCCAGCAGTCCCGGACTAGGGGGGGTGAACACCGGGGAGCTGTTTTTT.

The chain recombines TRBV9 with TRBJ1-6, with a possible D match to TRBD1 (5 bases). Germline CDR1 and CDR2: SGDLS and YYNGEE. The CDR3 covers 14 residues. V lost 3 bases to trimming and J lost 6 bases, with 10 bases between them. The CDR3 is CASSAARGNSPLHF. Here the CDR3 DNA reads TGTGCCAGCAGCGCTGCAAGGGGTAATTCACCCCTCCACTTT.

This clonotype was picked up many times. This chain connects TRBV20-1 to TRBJ2-1; no firm D call. Germline V lookup: CDR1 DFQATT, CDR2 SNEGSKA (reference sequence). The CDR3 has 10 amino acids. The V end lost 6 bases, the J end lost 7 bases, and 7 bases lay between the germline ends. DNA of the CDR3: TGCAGTGCCTATAATAATGAGCAGTTCTTC. Amino acid sequence: CSAYNNEQFF.

The chain joins TRBV3-1 to TRBJ1-5, with 12 bases fitting TRBD1. The CDR3 totals 15 residues. J was trimmed by 8 bases and V by 5 bases; bases with no gene match: 7. Germline V gives CDR1 LGHDT, CDR2 YNNKEL (reference sequence). The CDR3 coding sequence is TGTGCCAGCAGCTACCCCGGGACAGGGGGCGAGCCCCAGCATTTT. Translation: CASSYPGTGGEPQHF.

In this sample, this clonotype turned up many times. This chain uses TRBV20-1 with TRBJ2-7, with TRBD2 matching 10 bases. Germline CDR1 is DFQATT and CDR2 is SNEGSKA (reference sequence). Trimming cost V 3 bases and J 3 bases; bases outside gene matches: 8. The CDR3 covers 15 residues. The CDR3 protein is CSARSPSGSFYEQYF. The CDR3 DNA is TGCAGTGCTAGGTCCCCTAGCGGGAGTTTCTACGAGCAGTACTTC.